This T cell receptor beta chain was captured in a study of T cell repertoires in cytomegalovirus infection. TCRdb itself ran the reads through MiXCR, one entry per CDR3 protein. The repertoire holds around 200,000 distinct CDR3 sequences, with roughly 15% as singletons. Trimming cost V 6 bases and J 0 bases; bases outside gene matches: 5. The CDR3 runs to 16 residues. Germline V gene sequence: CDR1 ENHRY, CDR2 SYGVKD. The V gene is TRBV10-3, the J gene TRBJ2-5; 12 nucleotides line up with TRBD2. The source of this sequence is a human donor in good health (CMV status not recorded). Some clones in this sample may be carry-over from other donors' samples. Sequencing was carried out using CD8+ T cells from PBMCs. The CDR3 sequence: CAIRPRLAGDQETQYF. The DNA for the CDR3 is TGTGCCATCAGACCCCGACTAGCGGGGGACCAAGAGACCCAGTACTTC.